This T cell receptor (beta chain) comes out of a study of Ad26.COV2.S vaccination and SARS-CoV-2 variants. The overall study: Participants got Ad26.COV2.S intramuscularly, once or twice 56 days apart.

The repertoire was sequenced with immunoSEQ multiplex PCR; TCRdb's copy has only in-frame clones and lacks some. The sample lists 300,000 to 400,000 clones; around 86% were seen once. Regarding treatment: 15 to 20 received Ad26.COV2.S at low or high dose, single or two shots; roughly five received placebo; per-sample allocation not given. After the first vaccine or placebo injection, samples were drawn on day 63. Germline CDR1 MNHEY, CDR2 SVGAGI. Trimming removed 5 bases from V and 1 base from J; junction bases left unmatched: 1. This CDR3 is built from 14 residues. For this clone: Its target is unknown.

General study points: Placebo and vaccine recipients had non-spike TCR breadth that was similar. Spike-specific TCR breadth in vaccine recipients exceeded that seen in placebo recipients. CD8+ and CD4+ T cells specific for spike reportedly responded with substantial breadth after vaccination.

The sequence derives from a person aged 18-65 years who received the Ad26.COV2.S COVID-19 vaccine or a placebo. The input for sequencing was peripheral blood, taken in a trial of Ad26.COV2.S vaccine versus placebo. V usage is TRBV6-5 and J usage is TRBJ2-7, with TRBD2 matching 11 bases. In DNA, the CDR3 is TGTGCCAGCAGTCTAGCGGGGGGATCCTACGAGCAGTACTTC. Protein product: CASSLAGGSYEQYF.